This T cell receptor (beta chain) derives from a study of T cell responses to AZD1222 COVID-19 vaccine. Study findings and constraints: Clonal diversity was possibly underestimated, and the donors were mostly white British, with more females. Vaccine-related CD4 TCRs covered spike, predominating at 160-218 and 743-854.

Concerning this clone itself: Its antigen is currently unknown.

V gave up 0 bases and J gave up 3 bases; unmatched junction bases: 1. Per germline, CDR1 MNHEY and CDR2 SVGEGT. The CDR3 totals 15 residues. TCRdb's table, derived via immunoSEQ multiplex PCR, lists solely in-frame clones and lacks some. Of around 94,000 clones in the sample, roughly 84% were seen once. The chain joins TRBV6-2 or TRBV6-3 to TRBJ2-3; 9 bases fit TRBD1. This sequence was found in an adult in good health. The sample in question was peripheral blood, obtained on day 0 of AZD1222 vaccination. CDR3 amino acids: CASSYSGQGTDTQYF. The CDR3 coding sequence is TGTGCCAGCAGTTACTCGGGACAGGGAACAGATACGCAGTATTTT.